This entry is about one T cell receptor beta chain. The antigen is unknown. This sample was included in a study of T cell responses to AZD1222 COVID-19 vaccine. Broader study findings: Repertoire sampling occurred only after the peak T cell response. Spike was spanned by vaccine-associated CD4 TCRs, with dominance at 160-218 and 743-854. Females outnumbered males among donors, who were mostly white British; clonal diversity was possibly underestimated. With two AZD1222 doses given, Spike-specific TCR breadth and depth both rose.

Generated by immunoSEQ multiplex PCR, the TCRdb table keeps only in-frame clones and is missing some. The data hold some 180,000 clones, with 70% to 90% observed a single time. The sample was peripheral blood, taken on day 0 of AZD1222 vaccination. The TCR was taken from an adult in good health.

CDR3 nucleotide sequence: TGTGCCAGTAGTATAGATGCGGCCCGGTCCTTAGGGGACGAGCAGTACTTC. Translating gives CASSIDAARSLGDEQYF. V is TRBV19 and J is TRBJ2-7; a possible D gene is TRBD1 (5 bases). This CDR3 region has 17 residues. CDR1 and CDR2 (germline): LNHDA, SQIVND (reference sequence). V was trimmed by 0 bases and J by 5 bases, leaving 20 bases between them. Full variable domain (rest looked up from reference TRBV19 and TRBJ2-7): DGGITQSPKYLFRKEGQNVTLSCEQNLNHDAMYWYRQDPGQGLRLIYYSQIVNDFQKGDIAEGYSVSREKKESFPLTVTSAQKNPTAFYLCASSIDAARSLGDEQYFGPGTRLTVT.